These 25 T cell receptor beta chains share one sample of origin, sequenced in a study of blood T cell repertoires in COVID-19. Data came from immunoSEQ multiplex PCR; TCRdb stores just in-frame clones and leaves some out. This sample yields over 150,000 clones, of which about 85% are seen a single time; 6.5% to 9% belongs to the top ten. Sequenced material: peripheral blood. These receptors came from a woman older than 75 with COVID-19, enrolled during active disease.

The chain employs TRBV2 and TRBJ1-5; no definite D call. CDR1 is SNHLY, CDR2 FYNNEI, per germline. The V end lost 7 bases, the J end lost 0 bases, and 7 bases lay between the germline ends. The CDR3 has 13 residues. CDR3 coding DNA: TGTGCCAGCATGGGAGATAGCAATCAGCCCCAGCATTTT. Translation: CASMGDSNQPQHF.

This clone was recorded a few times. This chain uses TRBV29-1 with TRBJ2-1; D possibly corresponds to TRBD2 (7 bases). This CDR3 comprises 15 residues. Trimming took off 7 bases at V and 0 bases at J, with 16 bases between the two ends. CDR1 SQVTM and CDR2 ANQGSEA come from the germline V gene. The CDR3 sequence: CSARGTGGSYNEQFF. The CDR3 DNA follows: TGCAGCGCGAGGGGGACGGGGGGCTCCTACAATGAGCAGTTCTTC.

The chain is built from TRBV4-1 and TRBJ2-7; D perhaps matches TRBD1 (5 bases). This CDR3 is 13 amino acids long. CDR1 and CDR2 (germline): MGHRA, YSYEKL. V was trimmed by 2 bases and J by 6 bases, leaving 11 bases between them. This chain's CDR3 is CASSQKFQGEQYF. Written as DNA, the CDR3 is TGCGCCAGCAGCCAAAAGTTCCAGGGCGAGCAGTACTTC.

This chain connects TRBV4-1 to TRBJ2-1; the match to TRBD1 covers 8 bases. Germline CDR1 reads MGHRA; CDR2 reads YSYEKL. V shed 4 bases, J shed 1 base, and the junction held 0 bases outside the gene matches. CDR3 size: 14 residues. CDR3 residues: CASSRQGSYNEQFF. For the CDR3, the DNA is TGCGCCAGCAGCCGACAGGGGTCCTACAATGAGCAGTTCTTC.

The V gene is TRBV2, the J gene TRBJ1-1; no clear D. V was pared by 7 bases and J by 4 bases, with 16 bases between. The CDR3 is 14 residues long. Germline V lookup: CDR1 SNHLY, CDR2 FYNNEI. CDR3: CASNAGMGSTEAFF. CDR3 DNA: TGTGCCAGCAATGCCGGGATGGGGTCCACTGAAGCTTTCTTT.

CDR3 amino acids: CASSLLPRGEQPQHF. In DNA form, the CDR3 reads TGTGCCAGCAGTCTCCTTCCCAGGGGAGAACAGCCCCAGCATTTT. This sequence joins TRBV6-5 and TRBJ1-5; D is possibly TRBD1 (6 bases). This CDR3 has 15 residues. Germline V gene lookup returns CDR1 MNHEY and CDR2 SVGAGI. The V end lost 5 bases, the J end lost 7 bases, and 18 bases lay between the germline ends.

The chain has TRBV11-2 and TRBJ1-1; D uncertain. The V gene lost 1 base and the J gene lost 2 bases, with 8 bases spanning the gap. The CDR3 is made up of 14 amino acids. Germline CDR1 reads SGHAT; CDR2 reads FQNNGV. This CDR3 is CASSLGLLNTEAFF. CDR3 DNA sequence: TGTGCCAGCAGCTTAGGGCTCCTTAACACTGAAGCTTTCTTT. The full variable domain, in which reference TRBV11-2 and TRBJ1-1 provide the parts outside the CDR3, is EAGVAQSPRYKIIEKRQSVAFWCNPISGHATLYWYQQILGQGPKLLIQFQNNGVVDDSQLPKDRFSAERLKGVDSTLKIQPAKLEDSAVYLCASSLGLLNTEAFFGQGTRLTVV.

V usage is TRBV6-1 and J usage is TRBJ2-1, with TRBD1 as a possible D gene (6 bases). CDR1 is MNHNS and CDR2 is SASEGT in the germline V gene. V lost 2 bases and J 10 bases, leaving 12 bases between the germline ends. CDR3 length equals 13 residues. This CDR3 is CASSEIIRGEQFF. In DNA form, the CDR3 reads TGTGCCAGCAGTGAAATTATAAGGGGGGAGCAGTTCTTC.

This clone was counted ten times or more. This chain joins TRBV23-1 and TRBJ1-6; no clear D gene. TRBV23-1 is classed as an ORF, of uncertain function. V lost 3 bases to trimming and J lost 0 bases, with 15 bases between them. The CDR3 contains 18 residues. The CDR3 DNA reads as TGCGCCAGCAGTCATGCCAGCCGGGGTGGCTCCTATAATTCACCCCTCCACTTT. Protein product: CASSHASRGGSYNSPLHF.

This rearrangement joins TRBV2 to TRBJ1-2; 9 positions agree with TRBD1. The CDR3 is 17 residues long. V lost 6 bases to trimming and J lost 7 bases; unmatched junction nucleotides: 18. The germline CDR1 and CDR2 sequences are SNHLY and FYNNEI. In DNA form, the CDR3 reads TGTGCCAGCAGATCCTCGTCGGGACAGGGCTTTAACGCTGGCTACACCTTC. Encoded protein: CASRSSSGQGFNAGYTF. Combining the CDR3 with reference TRBV2 and TRBJ1-2 gives the whole variable domain EPEVTQTPSHQVTQMGQEVILRCVPISNHLYFYWYRQILGQKVEFLVSFYNNEISEKSEIFDDQFSVERPDGSNFTLKIRSTKLEDSAMYFCASRSSSGQGFNAGYTFGSGTRLTVV.

The chain's CDR3 is CASSSRGTEAFF. DNA of the CDR3: TGTGCCAGCAGCTCCCGCGGGACTGAAGCTTTCTTT. The chain combines TRBV7-3 with TRBJ1-1; no clear D gene. This CDR3 comprises 12 residues. Trimming cost V 4 bases and J 5 bases, with 8 bases left between them. Per germline, CDR1 SGHTA and CDR2 FQGTGA.

This clone was recorded a few times. This chain links TRBV27 with TRBJ2-2; 12 nucleotides agree with TRBD2. This CDR3 contains 17 residues. CDR1 is MNHEY, CDR2 SMNVEV, per germline (reference sequence). V shed 5 bases and J 8 bases; nucleotides not matched to a gene: 12. CDR3 residues: CASSRTSGMTAAGELFF. The CDR3 region has the DNA TGTGCCAGCAGTAGGACTAGCGGGATGACGGCGGCTGGGGAGCTGTTTTTT.

V usage is TRBV28 and J usage is TRBJ1-6; the D gene is possibly TRBD1 (5 bases). Germline values: CDR1 MDHEN, CDR2 SYDVKM. CDR3 length: 17 amino acids. Trimming stripped 6 bases from V and 4 bases from J, with 19 bases between. The DNA for the CDR3 is TGTGCCAGCAGCTCCACTCAGGGTAACAAATATAATTCACCCCTCCACTTT. This encodes CASSSTQGNKYNSPLHF.

This chain uses TRBV2 with TRBJ2-2, with 8 nucleotides matching TRBD2. Looked up from germline, CDR1 is SNHLY and CDR2 is FYNNEI. Germline trimming cut 4 bases from V and 4 bases from J; bases unmatched to any gene: 5. There are 15 residues in the CDR3. The chain's CDR3 is CASSAVTSGTGELFF. As DNA, the CDR3 is TGTGCCAGCAGTGCGGTTACTAGCGGCACCGGGGAGCTGTTTTTT.

Concerning this clone: A read error may produce the germline difference seen at one junction end. Other nucleotide sequences in the sample specify the same CDR3. This chain links TRBV3-1 (or the pseudogene TRBV3-2) with TRBJ2-7; D ambiguous. The length of the CDR3 is 12 residues. Germline V gives CDR1 LGHDT, CDR2 YNNKEL (reference sequence). The CDR3 region has the DNA TGTGCCAGCAGTCAAGGGCCCTACGAGCAGTACTTC. It codes for CASSQGPYEQYF.

The genes are TRBV19 and TRBJ1-5; D uncertain. CDR3 size: 14 residues. The V gene's germline CDR1 is LNHDA and CDR2 SQIVND (reference sequence). V dropped 5 bases and J dropped 4 bases, with 12 bases sitting between them. The CDR3 here is CASSLSQVNQPQHF. As DNA, the CDR3 is TGTGCCAGTAGTCTAAGCCAGGTTAATCAGCCCCAGCATTTT.

The chain combines TRBV6-1 with TRBJ2-3, with a weak D call TRBD2 (6 bases). The V gene's germline CDR1 is MNHNS and CDR2 SASEGT. The CDR3 has 15 residues. V lost 3 bases and J 5 bases, leaving 15 bases between the germline ends. The CDR3: CASSESGTYIDTQYF. In DNA, the CDR3 is TGTGCCAGCAGTGAGTCCGGGACTTATATAGATACGCAGTATTTT.

The chain joins TRBV27 to TRBJ2-6; 12 bases align to TRBD2. The CDR3 consists of 18 residues. Germline CDR1 reads MNHEY; CDR2 reads SMNVEV (reference sequence). Unmatched junction bases numbered 6, after V lost 5 bases and J lost 1 base. CDR3 loop: CASSETSGRISGANVLTF. In DNA form, the CDR3 reads TGTGCCAGCAGTGAAACTAGCGGGAGGATATCTGGGGCCAACGTCCTGACTTTC.

The genes are TRBV29-1 and TRBJ1-2; D is unresolved. Looked up from germline, CDR1 is SQVTM and CDR2 is ANQGSEA. Trimming left V 2 bases short and J 4 bases short, with 17 bases between. The CDR3 loop spans 15 amino acids. CDR3 nucleotide sequence: TGCAGCGTTGAAAGGGAGGGCAGTGGCCTCTATGGCTACACCTTC. As protein: CSVEREGSGLYGYTF. Looking up the rest from reference TRBV29-1 and TRBJ1-2 gives the full variable domain: SAVISQKPSRDICQRGTSLTIQCQVDSQVTMMFWYRQQPGQSLTLIATANQGSEATYESGFVIDKFPISRPNLTFSTLTVSNMSPEDSSIYLCSVEREGSGLYGYTFGSGTRLTVV.

This clone appeared once. This sequence joins TRBV11-3 and TRBJ2-2, with TRBD1 as a possible D gene (5 bases). Trimming took 1 base from V and 5 from J, leaving 11 bases between them. CDR3 length: 15 amino acids. The germline CDR1 and CDR2 sequences are SGHNT and YENEEA. The CDR3 sequence: CASSLGVGATGELFF. DNA for the CDR3: TGTGCCAGCAGCTTAGGGGTAGGGGCAACCGGGGAGCTGTTTTTT.

Remarks on this clone: A read error may produce the germline difference seen at one junction end. J is TRBJ2-7 and V is TRBV14, with D hard to call. Germline CDR1 and CDR2: SGHDN and FVKESK. This CDR3 contains 12 residues. CDR3 loop: CASSRDSFEQYF. The CDR3 DNA reads as TGTGCCAGCAGCCGTGACTCCTTCGAGCAGTACTTC.

The rearrangement uses TRBV29-1 and TRBJ2-5, with D perhaps TRBD1 or TRBD2 (8 bases each). The CDR3 has 14 residues. Looked up from germline, CDR1 is SQVTM and CDR2 is ANQGSEA. Trimming shortened V by 8 bases and J by 5 bases, and 21 bases separated the two germline ends. The CDR3 is CSSGGTGLQETQYF. The CDR3 DNA follows: TGCAGCTCGGGGGGGACAGGCCTGCAGGAGACCCAGTACTTC.

This clone occurred a few times. CDR3 sequence reads: CASSFGGGAGASEQYF. The CDR3, as DNA: TGTGCCAGCAGCTTTGGAGGGGGGGCGGGAGCGAGCGAGCAGTACTTC. The rearrangement joins TRBV6-2 or TRBV6-3 to TRBJ2-7, with D perhaps TRBD2 (7 bases). Germline CDR1 MNHEY, CDR2 SVGEGT. This CDR3 has 16 residues. Trimming took off 6 bases at V and 6 bases at J, with 24 bases between the two ends.

J is TRBJ1-5 and V is TRBV5-1; D is perhaps TRBD1 (5 bases). The CDR3 extends over 15 amino acids. The V gene lost 0 bases and the J gene lost 0 bases, with 7 bases spanning the gap. Germline lookup yields CDR1 SGHRS and CDR2 YFSETQ. The DNA of the CDR3 is TGCGCCAGCAGCTTGGGGGGCCTTAGCAATCAGCCCCAGCATTTT. Amino acid sequence: CASSLGGLSNQPQHF.

CDR3 in amino acids: CASSGQGQLSYNEQFF. Written as DNA, the CDR3 is TGTGCCAGCAGCGGGCAGGGACAGTTATCCTACAATGAGCAGTTCTTC. The gene calls are TRBV11-2 and TRBJ2-1; 7 nucleotides align to TRBD1. Germline V lookup: CDR1 SGHAT, CDR2 FQNNGV. V was pared by 5 bases and J by 1 base, with 8 bases of the junction left unmatched. The CDR3 runs to 16 residues.